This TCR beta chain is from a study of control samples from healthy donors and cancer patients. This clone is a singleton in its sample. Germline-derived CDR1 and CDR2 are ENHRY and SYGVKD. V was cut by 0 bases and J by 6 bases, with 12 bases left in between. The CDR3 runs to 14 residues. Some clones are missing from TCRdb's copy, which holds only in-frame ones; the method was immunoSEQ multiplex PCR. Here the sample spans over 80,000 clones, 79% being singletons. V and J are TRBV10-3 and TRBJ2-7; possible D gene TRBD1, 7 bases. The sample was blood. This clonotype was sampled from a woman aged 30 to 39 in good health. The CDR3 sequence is CAISESPQGGEQYF. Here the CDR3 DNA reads TGTGCCATCAGTGAGTCCCCTCAGGGGGGCGAGCAGTACTTC.